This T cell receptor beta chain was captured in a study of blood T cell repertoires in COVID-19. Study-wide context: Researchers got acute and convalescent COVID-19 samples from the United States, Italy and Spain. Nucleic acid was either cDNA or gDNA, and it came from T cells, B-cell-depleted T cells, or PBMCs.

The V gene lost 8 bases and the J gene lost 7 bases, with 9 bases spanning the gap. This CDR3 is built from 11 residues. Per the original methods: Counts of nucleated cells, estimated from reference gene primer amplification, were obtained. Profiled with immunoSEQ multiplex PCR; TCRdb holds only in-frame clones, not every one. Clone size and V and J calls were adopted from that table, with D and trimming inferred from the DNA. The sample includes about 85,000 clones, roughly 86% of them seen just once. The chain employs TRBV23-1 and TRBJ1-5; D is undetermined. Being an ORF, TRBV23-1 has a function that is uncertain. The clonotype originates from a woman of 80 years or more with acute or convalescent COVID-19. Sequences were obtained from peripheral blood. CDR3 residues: CASARGQPQHF. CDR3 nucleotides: TGCGCCAGCGCCCGAGGGCAGCCCCAGCATTTT.